Sequencing of this T cell receptor beta chain was carried out in a study of blood T cell repertoires in COVID-19. Study in general: Samples representing acute and convalescent COVID-19 were sourced from the United States, Italy and Spain. Sample material is recorded as cDNA or gDNA derived from T cells, B-cell-depleted T cells, or PBMCs.

This clone occurred a few times. This CDR3 has 14 residues. V gave up 5 bases and J gave up 4 bases, with 14 bases separating them. Germline-derived CDR1 and CDR2 are PRHDT and FYEKMQ (reference sequence). Sequencing was performed with immunoSEQ multiplex PCR; in TCRdb, only in-frame clones are kept and a portion is missing. This sample has some 240,000 clones, with approximately 78% found just once. The V call is TRBV13, the J call TRBJ1-2, with a possible D match to TRBD1 (5 bases). Material: peripheral blood. The receptor was derived from a woman in her fifties or sixties with active or convalescent COVID-19. This CDR3 is CASSHGTGRYGYTF. CDR3 coding DNA: TGTGCCAGCAGCCACGGGACTGGTCGCTATGGCTACACCTTC. Full variable domain (missing parts from reference TRBV13 and TRBJ1-2): AAGVIQSPRHLIKEKRETATLKCYPIPRHDTVYWYQQGPGQDPQFLISFYEKMQSDKGSIPDRFSAQQFSDYHSELNMSSLELGDSALYFCASSHGTGRYGYTFGSGTRLTVV.